The clone carrying this TCR beta chain came up many times. Its target is unknown. There are 14 residues in the CDR3. Germline CDR1 reads MNHEY; CDR2 reads SMNVEV (reference sequence). Trimming at V came to 7 bases and at J to 4 bases, leaving 5 bases not matched to a gene. The record originates from a study of early T cells in non-severe SARS-CoV-2 infection. The wider study: Chains were not paired, and sequencing was done on bulk RNA from unsorted whole blood. Findings of the study overall: VDJdb-based annotation leaned toward anti-spike CD8 responses and missed private and CD4 specificities.

The protocol attached unique molecular identifiers to individual cDNA molecules. MiXCR, run by TCRdb on the 5' RACE reads, gives a single entry per CDR3 protein. The sample yields tens of thousands of distinct CDR3 sequences, around 14% seen once. The origin of this receptor is an adult who was a healthcare worker with PCR-confirmed SARS-CoV-2 infection or an uninfected control (not recorded which). V is TRBV27 and J is TRBJ1-1; 11 bases align to TRBD1. Material: whole blood. This CDR3 reads CASTPGTGGTEAFF. CDR3 in DNA: TGTGCCAGCACGCCCGGGACAGGGGGCACTGAAGCTTTCTTT.